This T cell receptor beta chain was captured by sequencing in a study of control samples from healthy donors and cancer patients (dated by TCRdb to the early 2020s). The CDR3 runs 12 amino acids, cysteine and phenylalanine included. Here the CDR3 DNA is all that survives: 36 bases in frame from base 1. The germline V gene specifies MGHDK as CDR1 and SYGVNS as CDR2. V is reduced by 1 base and J by 7 bases, leaving a spacing of 5 bases between them. Receptors were amplified or captured by the immunoSEQ multiplex PCR assay. This immuneACCESS table, as held by TCRdb, lists in-frame sequences with V and J called but not all clones. Of the missing ones, under half trace to an unresolved V gene in checked studies; the others have no known cause. Present in this sample are approximately 87,000 clones, roughly 91% of which were seen just once. The top ten clones comprise approximately 15% of the sample. As for this clone: Its antigen is not yet known. No base quality values were provided; no much bigger clone lies one nucleotide off.

This receptor was obtained from a man between 45 and 60 years old in good health. The sample was blood. The receptor chain draws on TRBV25-1 and TRBJ2-1; no D gene can be assigned with confidence. CDR3 loop: CASSEFGNEQFF. The nucleotides read TGTGCCAGCAGTGAATTTGGGAATGAGCAGTTCTTC.